The source of this TCR beta chain is a study of T-cell reconstitution after alpha-beta-depleted transplantation in children. TCRbeta library construction was performed incorporating unique molecular identifiers. In TCRdb, the PCR reads were re-called with MiXCR into one record per CDR3 protein. The sample lists 400,000 to 500,000 distinct CDR3 sequences, roughly 11% seen once, with approximately 5% in the top ten. CDR1 and CDR2 (germline): KGHSH, LQKENI. CDR3 length equals 12 residues. Trimming shortened V by 2 bases and J by 8 bases, and 7 bases separated the two germline ends. This clonotype occurred a few times.

The source of this sequence is a human donor who donated a stem cell graft to a child with acute myeloid leukemia. The input for sequencing was PBMCs from the stem cell graft donor, taken from the stem cell graft. The chain recombines TRBV18 with TRBJ2-1, with D perhaps matching TRBD2 (5 bases). CDR3 DNA: TGTGCCAGCTCACCAGGGCGGGATGAGCAGTTCTTC. Translating it yields CASSPGRDEQFF.